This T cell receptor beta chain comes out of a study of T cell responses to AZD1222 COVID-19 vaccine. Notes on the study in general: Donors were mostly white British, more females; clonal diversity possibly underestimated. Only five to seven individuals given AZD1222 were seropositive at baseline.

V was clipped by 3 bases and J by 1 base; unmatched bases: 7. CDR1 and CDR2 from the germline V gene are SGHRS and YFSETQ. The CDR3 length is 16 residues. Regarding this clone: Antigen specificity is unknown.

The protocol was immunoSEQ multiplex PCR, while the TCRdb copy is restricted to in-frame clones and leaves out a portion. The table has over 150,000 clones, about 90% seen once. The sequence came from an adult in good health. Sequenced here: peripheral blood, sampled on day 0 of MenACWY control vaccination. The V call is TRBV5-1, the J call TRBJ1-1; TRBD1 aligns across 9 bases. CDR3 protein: CASSSTRTGENTEAFF. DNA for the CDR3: TGCGCCAGCAGCTCGACACGGACAGGGGAGAACACTGAAGCTTTCTTT.